The entry below gives a single T cell receptor beta chain sequence along with its context. The target antigen is unknown. Sequencing was performed with immunoSEQ multiplex PCR; in TCRdb, only in-frame clones are kept and a portion is missing. The profile shows 5,500 to 6,500 clones, under 85% of them singletons. This sample is drawn from a study of STAT3 mutations in large granular lymphocyte leukemia. Whole-study results and caveats: In T-cell large granular lymphocyte leukemia, about half of patients showed multiple immunodominant subclonotypes. In about 30% of the 18 patients, new TCR clonotypes emerged after therapy.

Source material: peripheral blood mononuclear cells. The sequence came from a man aged 40-50 years with T-cell large granular lymphocyte leukemia. Some clones in this sample may be carry-over from other donors' samples.

The CDR3 DNA reads TGTGCCAGTAGTGGACAGAACCACTATGGCTACACCTTC. It yields the protein CASSGQNHYGYTF. The chain uses TRBV19 and TRBJ1-2, with a tentative D call TRBD1 (6 bases). Germline lookup yields CDR1 LNHDA and CDR2 SQIVND (reference sequence). V was pared by 5 bases and J by 3 bases, with 10 bases between. The CDR3 sequence is 13 residues long.